The entry below describes one T cell receptor beta chain. Its cognate antigen is unknown. This sample was taken from a study of shared clonotypes between healthy human individuals. Naive-designated CD8 cells lacked CD45RO, were positively enriched for CCR7, and omitted terminally differentiated effector memory CD45RA+ cells. From germline, CDR1 is MGHDK and CDR2 SYGVNS. The CDR3 runs to 17 residues. Trimming shortened V by 1 base and J by 6 bases, and 21 bases separated the two germline ends. Produced via immunoSEQ multiplex PCR; TCRdb's table is partial and in-frame only. The sample lists around 610,000 clones; roughly 96% were seen once. General study points: Larger richness was generally estimated for naive than memory subsets. Naive CD4 clonotypes overlapped across several donors at around 4.7%.

Input material: naive CD8+ T cells sorted from blood. The TCR was taken from a woman younger than 45 in good health. J is TRBJ1-2 and V is TRBV25-1, with TRBD1 as a possible D gene (6 bases). CDR3 sequence: CASSELMSGQGRDGYTF. CDR3 sequence (DNA): TGTGCCAGCAGTGAATTAATGAGCGGTCAGGGGCGGGATGGCTACACCTTC.